The rows below give T cell receptor beta chains drawn from one sample of a study of CD8 T cells in ankylosing spondylitis. Each CDR3 protein is one row after TCRdb ran MiXCR on the 5' RACE reads. The repertoire holds fewer than 550,000 distinct CDR3 sequences, with about 5.2% as singletons. The sample comprised blood, either unsorted or a sorted T cell fraction (not recorded which). The receptors come from a male donor with ankylosing spondylitis. Each CDR3 is given with its conserved first and last residue. The D gene is left open where the match is weak. The size of a clone is reported for some rows only, either as once, few or many, or as a class for expanded clones.

many,TRBJ1-1,.,TRBV20-1,TGCAGTGCTAGTGAGATGAACACTGAAGCTTTCTTT,CSASEMNTEAFF
many,TRBJ2-7,TRBD2,TRBV20-1,TGCAGTGCTGCCCCCGGAGCGGGAGATTCCTACGAGCAGTACTTC,CSAAPGAGDSYEQYF
.,TRBJ1-2,.,TRBV7-9,TGTGCCAGCAGGGCCGGGGGACCCGAGTTCTATGGCTACACCTTC,CASRAGGPEFYGYTF
many,TRBJ2-7,.,TRBV10-3,TGTGCCACAGCCCAGGAGAGCTCCTACGAGCAGTACTTC,CATAQESSYEQYF
many,TRBJ2-3,TRBD1,TRBV4-2,TGTGCCAGCAGCCTCGGACAGGGGGCTTCAGATACGCAGTATTTT,CASSLGQGASDTQYF
many,TRBJ1-1,.,TRBV6-2/TRBV6-3,TGTGCCAGCAGTTACTATAGGGACATAAATGAAGCTTTCTTT,CASSYYRDINEAFF
.,TRBJ2-6,.,TRBV18,TGTGCCAGCTCACCACCGCTTTCTGGGGCCAACGTCCTGACTTTC,CASSPPLSGANVLTF
many,TRBJ2-7,.,TRBV28,TGTGCCAGCGGTTTAATGGGCTACGAGCAGTACTTC,CASGLMGYEQYF
few,TRBJ2-1,TRBD2,TRBV20-1,TGCAGTGCTAATGGCGGGAGTAGTAGCGCCTACAATGAGCAGTTCTTC,CSANGGSSSAYNEQFF
many,TRBJ2-1,TRBD1,TRBV12-3/TRBV12-4,TGTGCCAGCACCCCCAACAGGGGGGATGAGCAGTTCTTC,CASTPNRGDEQFF
few,TRBJ2-3,TRBD1,TRBV12-3/TRBV12-4,TGTGCCAGCAGTTCACAGGGGGGTAGTCCAGATACGCAGTATTTT,CASSSQGGSPDTQYF
many,TRBJ2-3,.,TRBV4-2,TGTGCCAGCAGCCAAGCCCCAGGGCCAGATACGCAGTATTTT,CASSQAPGPDTQYF
few,TRBJ2-5,.,TRBV3-1,TGTGCCAGCAGCCCCCTAGACTACCTCCAAGAGACCCAGTACTTC,CASSPLDYLQETQYF
many,TRBJ2-4,.,TRBV12-3/TRBV12-4,TGTGCCAGTCAGGGCTTGGCCAAAAACATTCAGTACTTC,CASQGLAKNIQYF
many,TRBJ2-1,TRBD1,TRBV9,TGTGCCAGCAGCCCTACGGGACAGGGTGGGGTTGAGCAGTTCTTC,CASSPTGQGGVEQFF
.,TRBJ1-1,TRBD1,TRBV19,TGTGCCAGTAGTCGGGACAGGGGTGTTGAAGCTTTCTTT,CASSRDRGVEAFF
many,TRBJ2-3,.,TRBV29-1,TGCAGCGGGAAACAGCAGGGCACAGATACGCAGTATTTT,CSGKQQGTDTQYF
many,TRBJ2-5,TRBD1,TRBV7-6,TGTGCCAGCAGCCACTGGACAGGGGAAGAGACCCAGTACTTC,CASSHWTGEETQYF
many,TRBJ2-7,TRBD2,TRBV5-1,TGCGCCAGCAGGGGGGCGGGGGGCCTACTGGAGCAGTACTTC,CASRGAGGLLEQYF
many,TRBJ2-1,.,TRBV7-8,TGTGCCAGCAGCGGGAGTTGGTACAATGAGCAGTTCTTC,CASSGSWYNEQFF
many,TRBJ2-7,TRBD2,TRBV7-2,TGTGCCAGCAGCTTTTCGGGAGGGCTCTCCTACGAGCAGTACTTC,CASSFSGGLSYEQYF
.,TRBJ2-4,TRBD2,TRBV7-9,TGTGCCAGCAGCTCCTGGCTAGCGGACGCCAAAAACATTCAGTACTTC,CASSSWLADAKNIQYF
many,TRBJ1-2,TRBD1,TRBV7-8,TGTGCCAGCAGCTTGGACCCGACAGGGACCTATGGCTACACCTTC,CASSLDPTGTYGYTF
many,TRBJ1-2,.,TRBV20-1,TGCAGTGCTAGAGATAGTAGGGGATTGGGCTACACCTTC,CSARDSRGLGYTF
.,TRBJ2-7,.,TRBV7-9,TGTGCCAGCAGCTTTGGGGAAATCCCCTCCTACGAGCAGTACTTC,CASSFGEIPSYEQYF
many,TRBJ1-6,.,TRBV20-1,TGCAGTGTCAGTCCCAGGGATAATTCACCCCTCCACTTT,CSVSPRDNSPLHF
many,TRBJ2-4,TRBD2,TRBV20-1,TGCAGTGCCGATACTAGCGTGAAAAACATTCAGTACTTC,CSADTSVKNIQYF
.,TRBJ2-3,.,TRBV24-1,TGTGCCACCAGTGACCCGGGGGCGCGCGGTGTAAGCACAGATACGCAGTATTTT,CATSDPGARGVSTDTQYF
.,TRBJ2-7,.,TRBV27,TGTGCCAGTTCTCACGGGGTAACCTACGAGCAGTACTTC,CASSHGVTYEQYF
.,TRBJ1-1,TRBD1,TRBV10-3,TGTGCCATCAGGCGAACGGGACAGGGGGCAGGGCTGAACACTGAAGCTTTCTTT,CAIRRTGQGAGLNTEAFF
many,TRBJ1-2,TRBD1,TRBV10-2,TGCGCCAGCAGTCTGTCGACAGGGGTCCGCGGCTACACCTTC,CASSLSTGVRGYTF
few,TRBJ2-7,.,TRBV6-2/TRBV6-3,TGTGCCAGCAACCCTACAGGCATCACGGGGGAGCAGTACTTC,CASNPTGITGEQYF
.,TRBJ2-1,TRBD2,TRBV6-2/TRBV6-3,TGTGCCAGCAGTTACTCCGGGACTAGCGGGAGAAGGTACAATGAGCAGTTCTTC,CASSYSGTSGRRYNEQFF
many,TRBJ2-3,.,TRBV7-2,TGTGCCAGCAGCTTCACAGACTTCACAGATACGCAGTATTTT,CASSFTDFTDTQYF
many,TRBJ2-2,.,TRBV4-3,TGCGCCAGCAGCCAAGATAACCTGGGGGCGAACACCGGGGAGCTGTTTTTT,CASSQDNLGANTGELFF
many,TRBJ1-1,.,TRBV27,TGTGCCAGCAGTTTAGGGGGGCTTTACACTGAAGCTTTCTTT,CASSLGGLYTEAFF
.,TRBJ2-3,TRBD2,TRBV5-6,TGTGCCAGCAGCGACAGCGGGGTTCCCACAGATACGCAGTATTTT,CASSDSGVPTDTQYF
many,TRBJ2-2,.,TRBV12-3/TRBV12-4,TGTGCCACTGGACGTACGAACACCGGGGAGCTGTTTTTT,CATGRTNTGELFF
many,TRBJ1-1,.,TRBV29-1,TGCAGCGCATCCAAGGCCCCCTCCACTGAAGCTTTCTTT,CSASKAPSTEAFF
many,TRBJ1-2,.,TRBV24-1,TGTGCCACCAGTGATCTGAGGGACCCCTATGGCTACACCTTC,CATSDLRDPYGYTF
many,TRBJ1-5,.,TRBV18,TGTGCCAGCTCACCACAAGAGAATCAGCCCCAGCATTTT,CASSPQENQPQHF
many,TRBJ2-3,.,TRBV28,TGTGCCAGCAGTTTAAACCCCCTGGATACGCAGTATTTT,CASSLNPLDTQYF
many,TRBJ2-1,.,TRBV6-2/TRBV6-3,TGTGCCAGCAGTTACTCCGGGATTCAGCGGCTCGAGCAGTTCTTC,CASSYSGIQRLEQFF
many,TRBJ2-7,TRBD2,TRBV4-1,TGCGCCAGCAGCCCGACTAGCGGGTTCTCCTACGAGCAGTACTTC,CASSPTSGFSYEQYF
many,TRBJ2-3,TRBD1,TRBV5-1,TGCGCCAGCAGCCTGACCGACAGGGGAACGCAGTATTTT,CASSLTDRGTQYF
many,TRBJ2-1,TRBD2,TRBV20-1,TGCAGTGCTAGCATAGCGGGGCGAGGGAATGAGCAGTTCTTC,CSASIAGRGNEQFF
.,TRBJ2-5,.,TRBV7-2,TGTGCCAGCAGCTCGACGGGGGGCGACAGACGACAGACCCAGTACTTC,CASSSTGGDRRQTQYF
many,TRBJ2-1,TRBD2,TRBV20-1,TGCAGTGCTAGTGAAACCGGGACTAGGGAATACAATGAGCAGTTCTTC,CSASETGTREYNEQFF
many,TRBJ1-1,.,TRBV5-1,TGCGCCAGCAGCTTGGTCAGGGCGTCTGAAGCTTTCTTT,CASSLVRASEAFF
many,TRBJ1-2,TRBD1,TRBV5-1,TGCGCCAGCAGCTTGGACTCCGGGGGACAGGGGAGACGTGGCTACACCTTC,CASSLDSGGQGRRGYTF
many,TRBJ1-4,.,TRBV12-3/TRBV12-4,TGTGCCAGCGGGGCCCGGGGGTCAACTAATGAAAAACTGTTTTTT,CASGARGSTNEKLFF
many,TRBJ2-1,.,TRBV7-2,TGTGCCAGCAGCTTCATCGGGGGGCCCAGCTCCTACAATGAGCAGTTCTTC,CASSFIGGPSSYNEQFF